The 30 T cell receptor beta chains below were found in one sample sequenced in a study of T-cell reconstitution after alpha-beta-depleted transplantation in children. Molecular barcoding with unique molecular identifiers was used for the TCRbeta library. One entry per CDR3 protein, called by TCRdb with MiXCR from the PCR reads. The sample consists of 750,000 to 950,000 distinct CDR3 sequences, 16% of them appearing once. Sequencing used PBMCs, mostly from graft donor cells, obtained 360 days after TCRalphabeta/CD19-depleted stem cell transplant. Every receptor here comes from a male patient younger than 18 who had a stem cell transplant for acute lymphoblastic leukemia, so the T cells may come from the graft donor.

This clonotype has at least ten counts. The chain uses TRBV20-1 and TRBJ2-7; TRBD1 aligns across 7 bases. This CDR3 has 14 residues. The germline gives CDR1 DFQATT, CDR2 SNEGSKA (reference sequence). V shed 5 bases, J shed 4 bases, and the junction held 11 bases outside the gene matches. The CDR3 sequence: CSAPSRDSTYEQYF. CDR3 sequence (DNA): TGCAGTGCTCCAAGCCGGGACAGTACTTACGAGCAGTACTTC.

This clonotype was recorded a few times. The V call is TRBV10-3, the J call TRBJ2-7, with TRBD2 identical over 12 bases. The V and J ends lost 6 bases and 7 bases, in that order; junction bases with no gene match: 7. The CDR3 is 14 residues long. In germline, CDR1 is ENHRY, CDR2 SYGVKD. The CDR3 bases are TGTGCCATCAGCCGACTAGCGGGAGCTGGAGAGCAGTACTTC. It codes for CAISRLAGAGEQYF.

This clonotype was seen more than once but under ten times. V is TRBV7-9 and J is TRBJ1-4; D not certain. CDR1 is SEHNR and CDR2 is FQNEAQ in the germline V gene (reference sequence). V was trimmed by 5 bases and J by 6 bases, leaving 7 bases between them. The CDR3 covers 12 residues. CDR3 coding DNA: TGTGCCAGCAGCAGGGAGGATGAAAAACTGTTTTTT. Its translation: CASSREDEKLFF. Drawing the rest from reference TRBV7-9 and TRBJ1-4, the complete variable domain is DTGVSQNPRHKITKRGQNVTFRCDPISEHNRLYWYRQTLGQGPEFLTYFQNEAQLEKSRLLSDRFSAERPKGSFSTLEIQRTEQGDSAMYLCASSREDEKLFFGSGTQLSVL.

The J gene is TRBJ2-7, the V gene TRBV20-1, with 9 bases identical to TRBD1. Germline CDR1 is DFQATT and CDR2 is SNEGSKA (reference sequence). The CDR3 has 14 residues. Unmatched junction bases numbered 4, after V lost 1 base and J lost 3 bases. The CDR3 spells CSARGGTGSYEQYF. CDR3 DNA sequence: TGCAGTGCTAGAGGCGGGACAGGGAGCTACGAGCAGTACTTC.

The chain couples TRBV20-1 to TRBJ1-5; D remains ambiguous. V dropped 0 bases and J dropped 3 bases, with 3 bases sitting between them. CDR1 DFQATT and CDR2 SNEGSKA come from the germline V gene (reference sequence). This CDR3 comprises 12 residues. CDR3 in amino acids: CSARDLNQPQHF. The CDR3 nucleotides read TGCAGTGCTAGAGACCTCAATCAGCCCCAGCATTTT.

The gene calls are TRBV29-1 and TRBJ2-1; TRBD2 might be the D (6 bases). Germline loops: CDR1 SQVTM, CDR2 ANQGSEA. The V gene lost 0 bases and the J gene lost 3 bases, with 18 bases spanning the gap. This CDR3 region has 17 residues. The CDR3 sequence: CSVEDWASVRFYNEQFF. CDR3 bases: TGCAGCGTTGAAGATTGGGCTAGCGTCCGATTCTACAATGAGCAGTTCTTC.

This clonotype was seen a handful of times. The chain recombines TRBV20-1 with TRBJ2-7; the match to TRBD2 covers 8 bases. Germline V gene lookup returns CDR1 DFQATT and CDR2 SNEGSKA (reference sequence). J lost 5 bases, V lost 6 bases, and 9 bases had no gene match. The CDR3 has 13 residues. CDR3 sequence reads: CSATGTRRDEQYF. The CDR3 nucleotides read TGCAGTGCAACCGGGACTAGACGGGACGAGCAGTACTTC.

V is TRBV19 and J is TRBJ2-1; no definite D call. The CDR3 runs 13 residues. CDR1 and CDR2 (germline): LNHDA, SQIVND (reference sequence). Trimming stripped 0 bases from V and 9 bases from J, with 9 bases between. The CDR3 is CASSIDRLLEQFF. CDR3 nucleotides: TGTGCCAGTAGTATAGATAGGCTTCTTGAGCAGTTCTTC.

This clonotype was counted between two and nine times. This rearrangement joins TRBV5-1 to TRBJ1-3; D gene uncertain. The CDR3 consists of 16 residues. Germline V gene sequence: CDR1 SGHRS, CDR2 YFSETQ. Trimming left V 2 bases short and J 0 bases short, with 12 bases between. In DNA form, the CDR3 reads TGCGCCAGCAGCTTTACACCGGGGAGCTCTGGAAACACCATATATTTT. Translated, it gives CASSFTPGSSGNTIYF.

V is TRBV4-2 and J is TRBJ2-3, with a possible D match to TRBD2 (6 bases). V lost 3 bases and J 2 bases, leaving 18 bases between the germline ends. The CDR3 consists of 17 residues. The germline gives CDR1 LGHNA, CDR2 YNFKEQ. The CDR3 nucleotides read TGTGCCAGCAGCCAGGATTACTTAGCGGAGTCCACAGATACGCAGTATTTT. Its protein product is CASSQDYLAESTDTQYF.

The chain is built from TRBV12-3 or TRBV12-4 and TRBJ2-2; 9 positions agree with TRBD2. There are 16 residues in the CDR3. The V and J ends lost 3 bases and 5 bases, in that order; junction bases with no gene match: 7. For the CDR3, the DNA is TGTGCCAGCAGTTTTTGGCGGGAGGGCCCAACCGGGGAGCTGTTTTTT. Protein sequence: CASSFWREGPTGELFF.

The CDR3 DNA reads as TGCAGTGCCGTTATCAACTACTCTGGCTTAGATACGCAGTATTTT. Its translation: CSAVINYSGLDTQYF. The rearrangement uses TRBV20-1 and TRBJ2-3; no firm D call. V was clipped by 6 bases and J by 5 bases, with 21 bases between them. CDR1 DFQATT and CDR2 SNEGSKA come from the germline V gene (reference sequence). CDR3 length equals 15 residues.

The V gene is TRBV4-2, the J gene TRBJ1-4; D gene unclear. V dropped 1 base and J dropped 11 bases, with 11 bases sitting between them. Germline-derived CDR1 and CDR2 are LGHNA and YNFKEQ. CDR3 length equals 13 residues. DNA of the CDR3: TGTGCCAGCAGCCAAGCCACCGCTAGTAAACTGTTTTTT. This codes for CASSQATASKLFF.

The chain links TRBV15 to TRBJ2-3, with D uncertain. CDR3 length equals 10 residues. Trimming pared 8 bases from V and 5 bases from J, leaving 5 bases between. The germline V gene encodes CDR1 LNHNV and CDR2 YYDKDF (reference sequence). This chain's CDR3 is CATEEDTQYF. For the CDR3, the DNA is TGTGCCACCGAAGAAGATACGCAGTATTTT.

This clonotype was seen many times. The chain's CDR3 is CASSWTSGAYNEQFF. CDR3 coding DNA: TGCGCCAGCAGCTGGACTAGCGGGGCCTACAATGAGCAGTTCTTC. The rearrangement joins TRBV5-1 to TRBJ2-1; 12 bases match TRBD2. CDR1 and CDR2 from the germline V gene are SGHRS and YFSETQ. This CDR3 is 15 amino acids long. Trimming removed 3 bases from V and 2 bases from J; junction bases left unmatched: 0. The whole variable domain, remainder taken from reference TRBV5-1 and TRBJ2-1, is KAGVTQTPRYLIKTRGQQVTLSCSPISGHRSVSWYQQTPGQGLQFLFEYFSETQRNKGNFPGRFSGRQFSNSRSEMNVSTLELGDSALYLCASSWTSGAYNEQFFGPGTRLTVL.

This CDR3 reads CASSLGTGEPNTEAFF. DNA for the CDR3: TGTGCCAGCAGCTTAGGGACAGGGGAACCGAACACTGAAGCTTTCTTT. The chain combines TRBV7-3 with TRBJ1-1; 10 bases map to TRBD1. The germline V gene has CDR1 SGHTA and CDR2 FQGTGA. CDR3 length: 16 residues. Trimming at V came to 2 bases and at J to 1 base, leaving 4 bases not matched to a gene.

V is TRBV11-1 and J is TRBJ1-6; D is unresolved. The germline CDR1 and CDR2 sequences are SGHAT and FQDESV (reference sequence). The CDR3 extends over 19 amino acids. V gave up 3 bases and J gave up 0 bases, with 18 bases separating them. CDR3: CASSFLTTPTSSYNSPLHF. The CDR3 nucleotides read TGTGCCAGCAGCTTTTTAACAACTCCTACGAGCTCCTATAATTCACCCCTCCACTTT.

The chain is built from TRBV3-1 and TRBJ2-1, with D possibly being TRBD2 (6 bases). Germline assignment: CDR1 LGHDT and CDR2 YNNKEL (reference sequence). Trimming stripped 8 bases from V and 1 base from J, with 12 bases between. The CDR3 totals 14 residues. CDR3 loop: CASGGTASYNEQFF. DNA for the CDR3: TGTGCCAGCGGGGGGACGGCGTCCTACAATGAGCAGTTCTTC.

The gene calls are TRBV5-1 and TRBJ1-4; D perhaps matches TRBD1 (6 bases). Germline V gene sequence: CDR1 SGHRS, CDR2 YFSETQ. CDR3 length: 18 residues. With 2 bases removed from V and 4 bases from J, the gap between germline ends came to 21 bases. The CDR3 reads CASSFSNPGGPYNEKLFF. In DNA, the CDR3 is TGCGCCAGCAGCTTTAGTAATCCGGGGGGCCCATATAATGAAAAACTGTTTTTT.

This clonotype was counted many times. V is TRBV5-1 and J is TRBJ2-1; D is unclear. The CDR3 is 14 residues long. V was clipped by 4 bases and J by 3 bases, with 11 bases between them. The V gene's germline CDR1 is SGHRS and CDR2 YFSETQ. This CDR3 is CASSRMTNYNEQFF. In DNA, the CDR3 is TGCGCCAGCAGCCGAATGACCAACTACAATGAGCAGTTCTTC.

This clonotype occurred a few times. The chain combines TRBV12-3 or TRBV12-4 with TRBJ2-1, with 7 bases identical to TRBD2. Trimming at V came to 6 bases and at J to 6 bases, leaving 11 bases not matched to a gene. CDR3 length: 15 amino acids. The CDR3, as DNA: TGTGCCAGCAGGACCTGGACTAGTAGCTTCAATGAGCAGTTCTTC. Protein sequence: CASRTWTSSFNEQFF.

V usage is TRBV5-5 and J usage is TRBJ2-5; D remains ambiguous. CDR3 size: 14 residues. Deletions cut 4 bases from V and 2 bases from J, with 12 bases between. CDR1 SGHKS and CDR2 YYEKEE come from the germline V gene (reference sequence). Here the CDR3 reads CASSLYGWQETQYF. The CDR3 coding sequence is TGTGCCAGCAGCCTCTACGGGTGGCAAGAGACCCAGTACTTC.

This clonotype was detected a few times. J is TRBJ2-6 and V is TRBV2, with no clear D. There are 15 residues in the CDR3. V lost 10 bases and J lost 3, with 16 bases in between. The germline CDR1 and CDR2 sequences are SNHLY and FYNNEI. CDR3 nucleotides: TGTGCCATGGGCTCTACTTCACGTGGGGCCAACGTCCTGACTTTC. Residues: CAMGSTSRGANVLTF. Full variable domain (remainder filled in from reference TRBV2 and TRBJ2-6): EPEVTQTPSHQVTQMGQEVILRCVPISNHLYFYWYRQILGQKVEFLVSFYNNEISEKSEIFDDQFSVERPDGSNFTLKIRSTKLEDSAMYFCAMGSTSRGANVLTFGAGSRLTVL.

This sequence joins TRBV3-1 and TRBJ1-4, with a weak D call TRBD1 (5 bases). CDR1 is LGHDT, CDR2 YNNKEL, per germline (reference sequence). V was clipped by 3 bases and J by 10 bases, with 15 bases between them. There are 14 residues in the CDR3. CDR3 loop: CASSHGDRAGKLFF. The CDR3 coding sequence is TGTGCCAGCAGCCATGGGGACCGCGCGGGAAAACTGTTTTTT.

This clonotype showed up many times. This sequence joins TRBV7-3 and TRBJ2-3; the D gene could be TRBD1 or TRBD2 (5 bases each). V lost 9 bases and J lost 1, with 11 bases in between. The germline CDR1 and CDR2 sequences are SGHTA and FQGTGA. This CDR3 comprises 13 residues. Here the CDR3 DNA reads TGTGCCAGTGGTGTGGGGGGCACAGATACGCAGTATTTT. This translates into CASGVGGTDTQYF. Together with reference TRBV7-3 and TRBJ2-3, the CDR3 gives the full variable domain: GAGVSQTPSNKVTEKGKYVELRCDPISGHTALYWYRQSLGQGPEFLIYFQGTGAADDSGLPNDRFFAVRPEGSVSTLKIQRTERGDSAVYLCASGVGGTDTQYFGPGTRLTVL.

This chain connects TRBV5-1 to TRBJ2-7; 8 bases map to TRBD1. The germline V gene has CDR1 SGHRS and CDR2 YFSETQ. The CDR3 totals 15 residues. With V trimmed by 3 bases and J by 3 bases, 8 bases remained unmatched. The CDR3 is CASSWGDRTFYEQYF. CDR3 sequence (DNA): TGCGCCAGCAGCTGGGGGGACAGGACTTTCTACGAGCAGTACTTC.

This clonotype turned up a few times. This chain links TRBV7-3 with TRBJ2-5, with 11 bases aligning to TRBD1. CDR1 is SGHTA, CDR2 FQGTGA, per germline. CDR3 length equals 15 residues. The J segment lost 3 bases and the V segment lost 3 bases, leaving 3 bases of the junction unmatched. CDR3 coding DNA: TGTGCCAGCAGCTTCGGGACAGGGGGGAAAGAGACCCAGTACTTC. Amino acid sequence: CASSFGTGGKETQYF.

V and J are TRBV24-1 and TRBJ2-1, with TRBD2 matching 12 bases. Germline trimming cut 3 bases from V and 4 bases from J; bases unmatched to any gene: 3. Germline V lookup: CDR1 KGHDR, CDR2 SFDVKD. This CDR3 spans 16 amino acids. The CDR3 spells CATSDDGTSGYNEQFF. Here the CDR3 DNA reads TGTGCCACCAGTGATGATGGGACTAGCGGGTACAATGAGCAGTTCTTC.

This clonotype was seen a few times. V usage is TRBV20-1 and J usage is TRBJ1-2; the D gene is possibly TRBD1 (5 bases). Trimming took off 2 bases at V and 0 bases at J, with 16 bases between the two ends. Germline assignment: CDR1 DFQATT and CDR2 SNEGSKA (reference sequence). The CDR3 contains 16 residues. The chain's CDR3 is CSARITGTGANYGYTF. The CDR3 DNA is TGCAGTGCTAGAATAACCGGGACCGGAGCTAACTATGGCTACACCTTC.

The J gene is TRBJ2-7, the V gene TRBV20-1, with D possibly TRBD2 on 5 matching bases. This CDR3 has 16 residues. CDR1 and CDR2 from the germline V gene are DFQATT and SNEGSKA (reference sequence). Trimming pared 2 bases from V and 4 bases from J, leaving 21 bases between. The CDR3 DNA is TGCAGTGCTAGACGTGCAGGACTTAGGAACCTGTACGAGCAGTACTTC. This gives the protein CSARRAGLRNLYEQYF.